This T cell receptor (beta chain) was captured by sequencing in a study of blood T cell repertoires in COVID-19. V shed 5 bases, J shed 2 bases, and the junction held 11 bases outside the gene matches. This CDR3 contains 19 residues. Germline V gene sequence: CDR1 SGHNT, CDR2 YENEEA. The assay was immunoSEQ multiplex PCR, and TCRdb's table has in-frame clones only and misses some. The sample consists of 100,000 to 150,000 clones, around 90% of them appearing once. The chain employs TRBV11-3 and TRBJ2-3, with TRBD2 identical over 15 bases. This receptor was identified in a human donor in a cohort sampled during active COVID-19. Sequencing was performed on peripheral blood. This CDR3 reads CASSPGLAGGPGNTDTQYF. CDR3 nucleotides: TGTGCCAGCAGCCCCGGACTAGCGGGGGGGCCCGGGAACACAGATACGCAGTATTTT.